The source of this T cell receptor (beta chain) is a study of STAT5B mutations in CD4+ large granular lymphocyte leukemia (dated by TCRdb to the early 2020s). Background on the whole study: Among the healthy controls, the CDR3 'QG' motif was associated with a particular HLA allele. The TCRbeta repertoires of CD4+ T-cell large granular lymphocyte leukemia patients were compared with the TCRbeta repertoires of healthy blood donors. The purity of purified fractions was confirmed by flow cytometry on FACSCanto II or FACSVerse to exceed 95% among lymphocytes.

The immunoSEQ assay at survey resolution was applied to genomic DNA for sequencing of TCRbeta rearrangements. For the original study's pipeline: In the TCR sequencing data, the smallest productive clonotype frequency that could be detected was 2.59 x 10-5. Only productive TCRbeta rearrangements, meaning sequences that were complete and in-frame, were kept for the analyses. Simpson clonality, calculated in the immunoSEQ Analyzer version 3.0, was used as the measure of sample clonality. Clones were binned by frequency as very rare, small, medium, large (1-20%) or hyperexpanded (>20%). Generation probabilities were estimated with OLGA 1.2.3, V-gene circos plots were generated with VDJtools, specificities were searched for in VDJdb, and CDR3 motifs were identified with GLIPH. Held by TCRdb, this immuneACCESS table contains in-frame sequences only and omits some clones. Under half of the omission traces to an unresolved V gene where checked; the cause of the rest is unknown. D and trimming come from the DNA, and the V and J calls and clone size come from that table. The sample profile shows about 30,000 clones; around four fifths of them were found once. Of the sample, 2.1% is held by the ten largest clones.

Buffy coats from around 37 blood donors, supplied by the Finnish Red Cross blood service, were used as healthy controls. All TCR-sequenced material derived from peripheral blood: patient blood samples and healthy donor buffy coats. Ficoll-Hypaque gradient centrifugation was used to isolate peripheral blood mononuclear cells. Magnetic purification was used to isolate CD4+ cells from the buffy coats of the healthy controls. The Gentra Puregene Cell and Tissue kit was used to extract genomic DNA, and a Qubit 2.0 fluorometer was used to measure the amount of genomic DNA. The investigation overall reported the following: Enrichment of TRBV06-family usage was observed among the top patient clones (8/27) relative to healthy controls (2/35). The data were not HLA-matched, and the relatively small sample size could explain the higher clonality seen in CD4+ compared with CD8+ T-LGLL. Each patient's main leukemic clonotypes were private, but approximately 25% of these clonotypes showed up at low frequency in the non-leukemic repertoires of other patients. Greater clonality appeared to be present in CD4-sorted patient repertoires than in healthy CD4+ repertoires, and the difference was retained after the putative leukemic clones were removed.

Comments on this clone: Its specific antigen is unknown. No much larger clonotype is one base removed from it; base qualities were not supplied.

V is cut back by 2 bases and J by 10 bases, with 5 bases in the junction unmatched. The germline V gene yields MNHEY for CDR1 and SVGAGI for CDR2. The CDR3 runs 14 amino acids, cysteine and phenylalanine included. Just the 42-base CDR3 DNA is kept, in frame starting at base 1. Input material: CD4+ T cells from blood buffy coats. This TCR was recovered from a human donor in good health. Rearrangement joined TRBV6-5 to TRBJ1-6, with 7 bases matching TRBD1. CDR3 reads: CASSYLSGGSPLHF. The nucleotide sequence is given as TGTGCCAGCAGTTACCTTTCAGGGGGGTCACCCCTCCACTTT.